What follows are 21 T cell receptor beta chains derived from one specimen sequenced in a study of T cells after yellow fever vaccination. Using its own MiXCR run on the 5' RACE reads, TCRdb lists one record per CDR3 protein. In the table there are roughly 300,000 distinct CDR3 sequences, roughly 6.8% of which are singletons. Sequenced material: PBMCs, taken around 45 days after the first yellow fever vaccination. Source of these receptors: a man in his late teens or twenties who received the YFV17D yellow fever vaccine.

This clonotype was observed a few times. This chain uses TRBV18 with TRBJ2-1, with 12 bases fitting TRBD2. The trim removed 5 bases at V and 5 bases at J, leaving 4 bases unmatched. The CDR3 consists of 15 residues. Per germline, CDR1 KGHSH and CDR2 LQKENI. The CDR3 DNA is TGTGCCAGCTCAACACGACTAGCGGGGGACAATGAGCAGTTCTTC. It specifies CASSTRLAGDNEQFF.

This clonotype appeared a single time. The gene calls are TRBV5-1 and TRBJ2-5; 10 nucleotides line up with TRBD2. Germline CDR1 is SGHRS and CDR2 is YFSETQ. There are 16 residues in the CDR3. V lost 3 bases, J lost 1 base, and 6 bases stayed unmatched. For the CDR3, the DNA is TGCGCCAGCAGCTCCGCCGGGACTAGCGTCCAAGAGACCCAGTACTTC. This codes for CASSSAGTSVQETQYF.

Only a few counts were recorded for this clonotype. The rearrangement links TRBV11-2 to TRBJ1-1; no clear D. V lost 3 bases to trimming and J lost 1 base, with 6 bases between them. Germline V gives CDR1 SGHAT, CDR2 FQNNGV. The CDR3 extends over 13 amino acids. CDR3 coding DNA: TGTGCCAGCAGCTTTCAATCGAACACTGAAGCTTTCTTT. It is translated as CASSFQSNTEAFF.

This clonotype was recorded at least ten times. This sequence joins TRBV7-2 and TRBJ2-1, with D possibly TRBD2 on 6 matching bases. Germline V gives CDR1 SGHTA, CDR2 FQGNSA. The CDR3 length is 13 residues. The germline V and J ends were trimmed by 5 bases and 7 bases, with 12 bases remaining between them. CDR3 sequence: CASSLGTWNEQFF. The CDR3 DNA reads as TGTGCCAGCAGCCTGGGGACTTGGAATGAGCAGTTCTTC. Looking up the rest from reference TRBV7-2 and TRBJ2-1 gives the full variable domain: GAGVSQSPSNKVTEKGKDVELRCDPISGHTALYWYRQSLGQGLEFLIYFQGNSAPDKSGLPSDRFSAERTGGSVSTLTIQRTQQEDSAVYLCASSLGTWNEQFFGPGTRLTVL.

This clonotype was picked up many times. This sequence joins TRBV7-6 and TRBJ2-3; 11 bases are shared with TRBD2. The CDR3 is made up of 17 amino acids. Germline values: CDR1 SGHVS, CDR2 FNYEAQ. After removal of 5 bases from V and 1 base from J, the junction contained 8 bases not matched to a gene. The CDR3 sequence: CASSHLAGGLRTDTQYF. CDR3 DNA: TGTGCCAGCAGCCATCTAGCGGGGGGCCTACGCACAGATACGCAGTATTTT.

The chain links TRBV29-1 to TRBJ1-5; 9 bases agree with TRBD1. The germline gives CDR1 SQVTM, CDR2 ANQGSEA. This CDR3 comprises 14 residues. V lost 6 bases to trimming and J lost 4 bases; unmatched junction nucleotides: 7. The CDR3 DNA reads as TGCAGCGTGGTATGGGACAGGGAAAATCAGCCCCAGCATTTT. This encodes CSVVWDRENQPQHF.

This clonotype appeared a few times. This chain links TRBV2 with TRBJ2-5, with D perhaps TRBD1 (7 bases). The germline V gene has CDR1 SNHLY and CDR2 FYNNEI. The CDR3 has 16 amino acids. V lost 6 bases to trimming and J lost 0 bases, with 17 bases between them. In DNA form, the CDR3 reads TGTGCCAGCAGAGTCATCAGGGGGGCGAACCAAGAGACCCAGTACTTC. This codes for CASRVIRGANQETQYF. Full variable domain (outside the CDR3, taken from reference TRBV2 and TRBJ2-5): EPEVTQTPSHQVTQMGQEVILRCVPISNHLYFYWYRQILGQKVEFLVSFYNNEISEKSEIFDDQFSVERPDGSNFTLKIRSTKLEDSAMYFCASRVIRGANQETQYFGPGTRLLVL.

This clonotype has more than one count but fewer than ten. CDR3 nucleotide sequence: TGTGCCAGCAGTGAAGGACAGGCCCCGAGGTCCTACGAGCAGTACGTC. This gives the protein CASSEGQAPRSYEQYV. The genes are TRBV6-2 or TRBV6-3 and TRBJ2-7; 7 bases match TRBD1. The CDR3 totals 16 residues. The V gene's germline CDR1 is MNHEY and CDR2 SVGEGT. Trimming at V came to 5 bases and at J to 1 base, leaving 11 bases not matched to a gene.

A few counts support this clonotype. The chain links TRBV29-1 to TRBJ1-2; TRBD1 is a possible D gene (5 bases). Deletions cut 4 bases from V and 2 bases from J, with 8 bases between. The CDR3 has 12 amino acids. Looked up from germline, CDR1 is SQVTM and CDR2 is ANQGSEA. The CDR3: CSVGQKNYGYTF. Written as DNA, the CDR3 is TGCAGCGTTGGACAGAAAAACTATGGCTACACCTTC.

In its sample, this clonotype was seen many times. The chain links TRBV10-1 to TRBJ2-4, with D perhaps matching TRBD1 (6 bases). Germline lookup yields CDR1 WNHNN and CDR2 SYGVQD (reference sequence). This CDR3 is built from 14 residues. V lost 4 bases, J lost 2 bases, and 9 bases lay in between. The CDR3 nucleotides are TGCGCCAGCAGTGCAGGGGATTCCAAAAACATTCAGTACTTC. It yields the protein CASSAGDSKNIQYF.

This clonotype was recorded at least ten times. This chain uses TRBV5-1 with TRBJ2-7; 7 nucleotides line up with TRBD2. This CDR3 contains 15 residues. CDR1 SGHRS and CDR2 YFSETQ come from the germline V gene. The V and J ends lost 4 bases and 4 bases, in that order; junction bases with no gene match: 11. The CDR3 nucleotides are TGCGCCAGCAGCCCCGGGGAGGGGAGGTCGTACGAGCAGTACTTC. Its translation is CASSPGEGRSYEQYF.

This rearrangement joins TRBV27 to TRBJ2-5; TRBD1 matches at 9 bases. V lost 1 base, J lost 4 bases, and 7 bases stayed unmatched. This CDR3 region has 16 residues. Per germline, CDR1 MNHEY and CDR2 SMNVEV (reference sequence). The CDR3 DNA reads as TGTGCCAGCAGTTTATGGGGGACAGGGTCAGGAGAGACCCAGTACTTC. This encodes CASSLWGTGSGETQYF.

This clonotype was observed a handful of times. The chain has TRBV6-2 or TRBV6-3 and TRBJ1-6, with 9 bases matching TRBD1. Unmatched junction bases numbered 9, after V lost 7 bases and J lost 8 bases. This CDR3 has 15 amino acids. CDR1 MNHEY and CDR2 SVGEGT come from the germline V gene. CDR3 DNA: TGTGCCAGCAACCGATTAGGACAGGGGTATTCACCCCTCCACTTT. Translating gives CASNRLGQGYSPLHF.

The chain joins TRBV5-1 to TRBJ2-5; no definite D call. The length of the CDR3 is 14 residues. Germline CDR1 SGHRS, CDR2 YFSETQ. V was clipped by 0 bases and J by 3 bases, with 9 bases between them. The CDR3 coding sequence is TGCGCCAGCAGCTTGGGCAGGTTTGAAGAGACCCAGTACTTC. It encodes CASSLGRFEETQYF.

The chain's CDR3 is CASSQATSGATDTQYF. The CDR3, as DNA: TGCGCCAGCAGCCAGGCTACTAGCGGGGCAACTGATACGCAGTATTTT. The chain combines TRBV4-3 with TRBJ2-3, with 10 bases lining up with TRBD2. Unmatched junction bases numbered 9, after V lost 3 bases and J lost 6 bases. In germline, CDR1 is LGHNA, CDR2 YSLEER. The CDR3 is 16 amino acids.

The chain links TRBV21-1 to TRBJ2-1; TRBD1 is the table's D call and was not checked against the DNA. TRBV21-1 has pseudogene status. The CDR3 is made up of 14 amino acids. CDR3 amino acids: CASGRQGPYNEQFF. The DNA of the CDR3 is TGTGCCAGCGGTCGACAGGGACCTTACAATGAGCAGTTCTTC.

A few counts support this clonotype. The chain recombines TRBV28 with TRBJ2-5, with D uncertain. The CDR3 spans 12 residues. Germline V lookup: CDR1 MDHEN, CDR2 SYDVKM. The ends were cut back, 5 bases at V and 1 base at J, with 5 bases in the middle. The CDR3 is CASSTIQETQYF. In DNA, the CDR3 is TGTGCCAGCAGTACCATCCAAGAGACCCAGTACTTC.

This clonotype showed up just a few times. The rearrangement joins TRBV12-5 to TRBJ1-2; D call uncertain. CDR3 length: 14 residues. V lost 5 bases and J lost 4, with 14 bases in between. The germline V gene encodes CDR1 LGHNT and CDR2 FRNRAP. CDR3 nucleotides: TGTGCTAGTGGTCCGGTTGCGGTCAGCTATGGCTACACCTTC. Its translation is CASGPVAVSYGYTF.

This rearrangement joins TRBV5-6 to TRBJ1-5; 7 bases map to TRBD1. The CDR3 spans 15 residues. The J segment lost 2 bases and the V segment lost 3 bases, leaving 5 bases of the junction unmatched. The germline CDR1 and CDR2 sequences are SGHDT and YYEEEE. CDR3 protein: CASSSTGKGNQPQHF. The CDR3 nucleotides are TGTGCCAGCAGCTCGACAGGGAAGGGCAATCAGCCCCAGCATTTT.

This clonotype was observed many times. The CDR3 protein is CASSFLGETQYF. CDR3 in DNA: TGTGCCAGCAGCTTCCTGGGGGAGACCCAGTACTTC. The chain is built from TRBV13 and TRBJ2-5, with D unresolved. V was clipped by 3 bases and J by 5 bases, with 7 bases between them. This CDR3 is built from 12 residues. From germline, CDR1 is PRHDT and CDR2 FYEKMQ (reference sequence).

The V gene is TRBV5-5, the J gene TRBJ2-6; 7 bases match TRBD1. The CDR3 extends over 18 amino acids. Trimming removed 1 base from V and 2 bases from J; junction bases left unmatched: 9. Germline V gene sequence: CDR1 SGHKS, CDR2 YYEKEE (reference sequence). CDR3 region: CASSLYPGGHTGANVLTF. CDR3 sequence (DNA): TGTGCCAGCAGCTTGTACCCAGGGGGTCACACTGGGGCCAACGTCCTGACTTTC.